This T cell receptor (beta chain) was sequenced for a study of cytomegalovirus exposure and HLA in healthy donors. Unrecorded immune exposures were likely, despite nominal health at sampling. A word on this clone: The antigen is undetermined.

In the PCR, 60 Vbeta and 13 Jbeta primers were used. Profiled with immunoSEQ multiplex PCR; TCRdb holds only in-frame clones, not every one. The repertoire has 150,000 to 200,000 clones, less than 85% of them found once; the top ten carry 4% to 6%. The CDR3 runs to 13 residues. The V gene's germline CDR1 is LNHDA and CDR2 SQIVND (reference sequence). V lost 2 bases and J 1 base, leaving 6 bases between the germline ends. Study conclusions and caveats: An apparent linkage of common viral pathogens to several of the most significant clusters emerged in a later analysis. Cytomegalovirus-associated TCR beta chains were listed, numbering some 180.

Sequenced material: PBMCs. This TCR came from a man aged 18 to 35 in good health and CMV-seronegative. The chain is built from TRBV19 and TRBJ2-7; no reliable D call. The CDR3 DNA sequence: TGTGCCAGTAGTATACGGAGATCCTACGAGCAGTACTTC. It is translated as CASSIRRSYEQYF.